The 10 T cell receptor beta chains below were found in one sample sequenced in a study of blood T cell repertoires in COVID-19. Assay used: immunoSEQ multiplex PCR; TCRdb lists only in-frame clones, some missing. The sample holds around 170,000 clones, 75% to 80% seen once. The specimen sequenced was peripheral blood. These receptors originate from a woman aged 80 or over with acute or convalescent COVID-19.

The chain is built from TRBV6-1 and TRBJ1-1; D uncertain. Trimming took 0 bases from V and 0 from J, leaving 11 bases between them. This CDR3 is 16 amino acids long. Germline lookup yields CDR1 MNHNS and CDR2 SASEGT. The CDR3 spells CASSEASVTLNTEAFF. In DNA form, the CDR3 reads TGTGCCAGCAGTGAAGCTTCGGTCACTTTGAACACTGAAGCTTTCTTT.

The gene calls are TRBV5-4 and TRBJ2-7, with D unresolved. The CDR3 totals 12 residues. The germline V and J ends were trimmed by 4 bases and 0 bases, with 5 bases remaining between them. The germline CDR1 and CDR2 sequences are SGHNT and YYREEE (reference sequence). In nucleotides, the CDR3 is TGTGCCAGCAGCCTAAGCTCCTACGAGCAGTACTTC. Translating it yields CASSLSSYEQYF.

This clone was recorded a few times. CDR3 amino acids: CASSQSTGGYNSPLHF. The CDR3 nucleotides are TGCGCCAGCAGCCAGTCGACAGGGGGTTATAATTCACCCCTCCACTTT. The chain links TRBV4-1 to TRBJ1-6, with 9 bases fitting TRBD1. The CDR3 has 16 residues. V dropped 3 bases and J dropped 4; count of bases not matched to a gene: 4. Germline lookup yields CDR1 MGHRA and CDR2 YSYEKL.

The genes are TRBV6-5 and TRBJ1-2; D uncertain. The CDR3 has 13 residues. The V gene's germline CDR1 is MNHEY and CDR2 SVGAGI. Trimming cost V 4 bases and J 8 bases, with 14 bases left between them. The chain's CDR3 is CASSSQRVRGYTF. In nucleotides, the CDR3 is TGTGCCAGCAGTTCTCAGAGGGTTAGGGGCTACACCTTC.

This clone was counted only a few times. The gene calls are TRBV5-4 and TRBJ1-2, with D possibly matching TRBD1 (6 bases). This CDR3 is built from 15 residues. Trimming removed 4 bases at V and 7 bases at J, with 20 bases between. Germline CDR1 reads SGHNT; CDR2 reads YYREEE (reference sequence). The CDR3 is CASSGVTQGRGGYTF. CDR3 in DNA: TGTGCCAGCAGCGGAGTAACTCAGGGGAGGGGTGGCTACACCTTC.

The rearrangement uses TRBV2 and TRBJ1-6, with D unclear. This CDR3 spans 14 amino acids. V lost 4 bases and J lost 10, with 14 bases in between. CDR1 SNHLY and CDR2 FYNNEI come from the germline V gene. CDR3 amino acids: CASSARVEGSPLHF. The CDR3 DNA reads TGTGCCAGCAGTGCTAGGGTAGAGGGCTCACCCCTCCACTTT.

The gene calls are TRBV5-1 and TRBJ1-1; D is unresolved. The V and J ends lost 2 bases and 0 bases respectively, with 8 bases between them. Germline V lookup: CDR1 SGHRS, CDR2 YFSETQ. CDR3 length equals 14 residues. The CDR3 reads CASSLDSVNTEAFF. CDR3 sequence (DNA): TGCGCCAGCAGCTTAGATTCAGTGAACACTGAAGCTTTCTTT.

The J gene is TRBJ2-7, the V gene TRBV5-6; possible D gene TRBD1, 6 bases. Germline CDR1 reads SGHDT; CDR2 reads YYEEEE. This CDR3 comprises 15 residues. Trimming took off 1 base at V and 3 bases at J, with 14 bases between the two ends. CDR3 nucleotides: TGTGCCAGCAGCTTGTGGGCAGGGGCGATCTACGAGCAGTACTTC. It codes for CASSLWAGAIYEQYF. Filled out from reference TRBV5-6 and TRBJ2-7, the complete variable domain reads DAGVTQSPTHLIKTRGQQVTLRCSPKSGHDTVSWYQQALGQGPQFIFQYYEEEERQRGNFPDRFSGHQFPNYSSELNVNALLLGDSALYLCASSLWAGAIYEQYFGPGTRLTVT.

The gene calls are TRBV28 and TRBJ2-7, with D perhaps matching TRBD2 (6 bases). V shed 6 bases and J shed 4 bases, with 19 bases lying between them. This CDR3 has 15 amino acids. The germline V gene encodes CDR1 MDHEN and CDR2 SYDVKM. The DNA for the CDR3 is TGTGCCAGCAGCCCTTTACAGGAGGGACCTTACGAGCAGTACTTC. Translating gives CASSPLQEGPYEQYF.

Only one count was recorded for this clone. A read error may explain this, as a much larger clone is one base away. The J gene is TRBJ2-2, the V gene TRBV14; the match to TRBD1 covers 7 bases. Germline lookup yields CDR1 SGHDN and CDR2 FVKESK. The CDR3 runs to 13 residues. After removal of 6 bases from V and 4 bases from J, the junction contained 2 bases not matched to a gene. CDR3 amino acids: CASRGQFTGELFF. In nucleotides, the CDR3 is TGTGCCAGCAGGGGACAGTTCACCGGGGAGCTGTTTTTT.